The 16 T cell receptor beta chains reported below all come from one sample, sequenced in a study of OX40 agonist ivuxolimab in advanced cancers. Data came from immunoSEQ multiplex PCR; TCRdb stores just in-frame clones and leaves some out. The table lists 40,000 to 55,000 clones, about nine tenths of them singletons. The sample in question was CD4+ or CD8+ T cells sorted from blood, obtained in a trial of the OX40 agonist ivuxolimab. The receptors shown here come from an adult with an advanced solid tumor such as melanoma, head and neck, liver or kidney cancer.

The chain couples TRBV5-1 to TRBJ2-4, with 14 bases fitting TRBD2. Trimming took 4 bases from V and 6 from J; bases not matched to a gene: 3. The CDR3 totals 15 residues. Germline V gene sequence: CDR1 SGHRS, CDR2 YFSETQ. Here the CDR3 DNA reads TGCGCCAGCAGCCCGGGACTAGCGGGAGTAAACATTCAGTACTTC. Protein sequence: CASSPGLAGVNIQYF.

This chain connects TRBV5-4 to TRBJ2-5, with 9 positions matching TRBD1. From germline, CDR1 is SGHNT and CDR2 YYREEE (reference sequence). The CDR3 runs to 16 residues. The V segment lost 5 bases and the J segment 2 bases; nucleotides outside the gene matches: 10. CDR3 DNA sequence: TGTGCCAGCAGTCGTAGGACAGGGGAGAGGCAAGAGACCCAGTACTTC. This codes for CASSRRTGERQETQYF.

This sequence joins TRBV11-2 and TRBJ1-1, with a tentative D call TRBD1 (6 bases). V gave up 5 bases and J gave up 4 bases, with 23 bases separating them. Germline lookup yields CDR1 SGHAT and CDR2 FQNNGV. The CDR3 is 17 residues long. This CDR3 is CASSPGVGARLGTEAFF. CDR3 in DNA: TGTGCCAGCAGCCCAGGGGTCGGGGCTCGTCTAGGCACTGAAGCTTTCTTT. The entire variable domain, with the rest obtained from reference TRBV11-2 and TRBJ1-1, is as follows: EAGVAQSPRYKIIEKRQSVAFWCNPISGHATLYWYQQILGQGPKLLIQFQNNGVVDDSQLPKDRFSAERLKGVDSTLKIQPAKLEDSAVYLCASSPGVGARLGTEAFFGQGTRLTVV.

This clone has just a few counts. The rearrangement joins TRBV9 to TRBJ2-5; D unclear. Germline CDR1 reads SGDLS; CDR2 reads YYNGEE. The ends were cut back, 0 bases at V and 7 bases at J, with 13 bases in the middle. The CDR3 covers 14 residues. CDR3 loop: CASSVDWLTGTQYF. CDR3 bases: TGTGCCAGCAGCGTAGATTGGTTGACTGGGACCCAGTACTTC.

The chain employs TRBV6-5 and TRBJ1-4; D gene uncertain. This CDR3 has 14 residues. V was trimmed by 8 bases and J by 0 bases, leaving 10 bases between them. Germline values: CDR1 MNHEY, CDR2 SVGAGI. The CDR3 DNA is TGTGCCAGCCTTAAGGAGACAACTAATGAAAAACTGTTTTTT. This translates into CASLKETTNEKLFF.

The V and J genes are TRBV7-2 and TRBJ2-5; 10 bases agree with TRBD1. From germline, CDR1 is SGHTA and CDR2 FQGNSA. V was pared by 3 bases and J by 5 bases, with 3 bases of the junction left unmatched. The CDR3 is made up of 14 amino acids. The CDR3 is CASSFDRGPETQYF. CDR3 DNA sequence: TGTGCCAGCAGCTTCGACAGGGGGCCTGAGACCCAGTACTTC.

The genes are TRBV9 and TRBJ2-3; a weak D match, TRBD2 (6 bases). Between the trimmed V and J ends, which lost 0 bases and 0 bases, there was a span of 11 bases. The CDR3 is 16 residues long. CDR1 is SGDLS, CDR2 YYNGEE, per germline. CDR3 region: CASSVDGSTSTDTQYF. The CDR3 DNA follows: TGTGCCAGCAGCGTAGACGGGAGTACTAGCACAGATACGCAGTATTTT.

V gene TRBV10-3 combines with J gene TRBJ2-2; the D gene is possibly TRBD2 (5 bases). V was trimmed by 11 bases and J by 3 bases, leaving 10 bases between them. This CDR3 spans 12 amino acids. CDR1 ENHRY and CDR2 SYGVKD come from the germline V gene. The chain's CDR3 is CASTRDTGELFF. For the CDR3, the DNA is TGTGCCTCTACGCGGGACACCGGGGAGCTGTTTTTT.

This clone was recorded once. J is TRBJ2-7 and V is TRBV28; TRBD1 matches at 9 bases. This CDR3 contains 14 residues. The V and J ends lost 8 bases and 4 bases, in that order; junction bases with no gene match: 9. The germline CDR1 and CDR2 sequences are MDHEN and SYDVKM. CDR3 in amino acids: CASATRDRVYEQYF. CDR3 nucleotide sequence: TGTGCCAGCGCCACCCGGGACAGGGTGTACGAGCAGTACTTC.

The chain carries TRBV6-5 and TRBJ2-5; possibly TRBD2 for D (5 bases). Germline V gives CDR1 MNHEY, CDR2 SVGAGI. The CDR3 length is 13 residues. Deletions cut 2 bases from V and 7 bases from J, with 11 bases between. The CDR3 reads CASSYVGEGTQYF. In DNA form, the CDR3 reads TGTGCCAGCAGTTACGTCGGGGAAGGGACCCAGTACTTC.

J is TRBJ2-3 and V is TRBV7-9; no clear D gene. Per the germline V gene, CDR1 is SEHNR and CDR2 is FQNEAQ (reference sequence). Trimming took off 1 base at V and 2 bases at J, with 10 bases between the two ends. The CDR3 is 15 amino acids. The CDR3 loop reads CASSLEGVHTDTQYF. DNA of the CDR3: TGTGCCAGCAGCTTAGAAGGCGTCCACACAGATACGCAGTATTTT. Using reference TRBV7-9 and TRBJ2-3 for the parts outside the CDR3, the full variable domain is DTGVSQNPRHKITKRGQNVTFRCDPISEHNRLYWYRQTLGQGPEFLTYFQNEAQLEKSRLLSDRFSAERPKGSFSTLEIQRTEQGDSAMYLCASSLEGVHTDTQYFGPGTRLTVL.

In DNA, the CDR3 is TGTGCCAGCAGCTCCCCCAGGGACCTGGCTTTCTTT. Translated, it gives CASSSPRDLAFF. V and J are TRBV5-6 and TRBJ1-1; weak D call: TRBD1 (5 bases). Trimming took off 3 bases at V and 11 bases at J, with 14 bases between the two ends. The length of the CDR3 is 12 residues. Germline V CDR1 and CDR2: SGHDT, YYEEEE.

Written as DNA, the CDR3 is TGTGCCAGCCACCGGGACGCCAACTATGGCTACACCTTC. This gives the protein CASHRDANYGYTF. This chain links TRBV2 with TRBJ1-2, with a weak D call TRBD1 (5 bases). Germline V CDR1 and CDR2: SNHLY, FYNNEI. Trimming took off 8 bases at V and 2 bases at J, with 12 bases between the two ends. CDR3 length equals 13 residues.

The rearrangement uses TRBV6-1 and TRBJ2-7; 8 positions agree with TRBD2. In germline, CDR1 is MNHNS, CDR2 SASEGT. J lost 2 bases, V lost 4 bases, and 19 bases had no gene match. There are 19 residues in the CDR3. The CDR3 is CASSVVAGRPGTRPYEQYF. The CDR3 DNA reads TGTGCCAGCAGTGTTGTCGCAGGACGACCCGGGACTAGACCCTACGAGCAGTACTTC.

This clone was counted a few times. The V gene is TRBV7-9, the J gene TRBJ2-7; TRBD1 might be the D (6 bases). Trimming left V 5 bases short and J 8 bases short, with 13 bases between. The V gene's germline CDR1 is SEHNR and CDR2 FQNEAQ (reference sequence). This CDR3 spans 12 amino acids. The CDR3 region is CASSAETGKQYF. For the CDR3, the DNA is TGTGCCAGCAGCGCTGAAACAGGGAAGCAGTACTTC. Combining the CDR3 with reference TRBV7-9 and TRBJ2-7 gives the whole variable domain DTGVSQNPRHKITKRGQNVTFRCDPISEHNRLYWYRQTLGQGPEFLTYFQNEAQLEKSRLLSDRFSAERPKGSFSTLEIQRTEQGDSAMYLCASSAETGKQYFGPGTRLTVT.

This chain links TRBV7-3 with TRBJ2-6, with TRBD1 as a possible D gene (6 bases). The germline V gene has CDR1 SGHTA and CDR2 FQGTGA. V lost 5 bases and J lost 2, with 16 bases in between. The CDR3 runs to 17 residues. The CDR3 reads CASSTASGVTGANVLTF. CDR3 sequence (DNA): TGTGCCAGCAGCACCGCTTCAGGGGTAACTGGGGCCAACGTCCTGACTTTC. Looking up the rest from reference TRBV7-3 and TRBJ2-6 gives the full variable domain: GAGVSQTPSNKVTEKGKYVELRCDPISGHTALYWYRQSLGQGPEFLIYFQGTGAADDSGLPNDRFFAVRPEGSVSTLKIQRTERGDSAVYLCASSTASGVTGANVLTFGAGSRLTVL.